This T cell receptor (beta chain) appears in the sequencing data of a study of blood T cell repertoires in COVID-19. Study details: Collection of acute and convalescent COVID-19 samples took place in the United States, Italy and Spain. Sources were T cells, B-cell-depleted T cells, or PBMCs; the material itself was cDNA or gDNA.

Germline assignment: CDR1 MGHDK and CDR2 SYGVNS. V was clipped by 8 bases and J by 0 bases, with 11 bases between them. The CDR3 is 13 amino acids. Here immunoSEQ multiplex PCR was the method, and the copy in TCRdb shows in-frame clones only, minus some. The table lists roughly 120,000 clones, less than 80% of them singletons, with around 2.5% in the top ten. This receptor was taken from a man in his fifties with acute or convalescent COVID-19. V is TRBV25-1 and J is TRBJ2-7; D uncertain. Material for sequencing was peripheral blood. CDR3 region: CASCDYSSYEQYF. In nucleotides, the CDR3 is TGTGCCAGCTGCGATTATAGCTCCTACGAGCAGTACTTC.